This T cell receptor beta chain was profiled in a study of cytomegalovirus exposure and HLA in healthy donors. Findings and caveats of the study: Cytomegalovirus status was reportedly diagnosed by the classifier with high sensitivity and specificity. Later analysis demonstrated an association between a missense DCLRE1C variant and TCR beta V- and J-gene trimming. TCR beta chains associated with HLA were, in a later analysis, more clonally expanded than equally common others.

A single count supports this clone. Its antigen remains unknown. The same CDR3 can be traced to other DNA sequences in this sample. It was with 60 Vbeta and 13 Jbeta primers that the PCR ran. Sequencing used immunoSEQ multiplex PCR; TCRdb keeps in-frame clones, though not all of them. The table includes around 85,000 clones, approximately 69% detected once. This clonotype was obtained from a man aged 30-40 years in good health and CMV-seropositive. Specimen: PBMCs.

CDR3 amino acids: CASSLGGQGYYEQYF. The DNA for the CDR3 is TGCGCCAGCAGCTTGGGGGGACAGGGCTACTACGAGCAGTACTTC. V is TRBV5-1 and J is TRBJ2-7, with 9 nucleotides matching TRBD1. J was trimmed by 3 bases and V by 0 bases; bases with no gene match: 4. The CDR3 covers 15 residues. Germline CDR1 SGHRS, CDR2 YFSETQ.